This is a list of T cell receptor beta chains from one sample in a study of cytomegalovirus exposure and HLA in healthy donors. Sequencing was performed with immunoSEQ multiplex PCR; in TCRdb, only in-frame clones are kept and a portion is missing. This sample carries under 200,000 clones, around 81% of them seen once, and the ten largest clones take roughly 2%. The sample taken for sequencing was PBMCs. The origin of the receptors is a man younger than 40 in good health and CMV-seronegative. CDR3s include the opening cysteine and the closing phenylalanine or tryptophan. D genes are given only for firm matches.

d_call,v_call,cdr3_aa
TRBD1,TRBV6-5,CASSYSETGAAFF
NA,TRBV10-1,CASSESSAVYEQYF
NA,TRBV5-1,CASNSGRGTEAFF
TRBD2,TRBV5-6,CASISSGHTDTQYF
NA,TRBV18,CASSHLPGDNEQYF
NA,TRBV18,CASSLYPPQAHVVDNEQFF
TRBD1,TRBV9,CASSVRQGPYQETQYF
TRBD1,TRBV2,CASSVPTTGEENEQYF
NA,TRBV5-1,CASSGLREIGSYGYTF
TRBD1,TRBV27,CASSLRTGSRGLLGANVLTF
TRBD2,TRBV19,CASSPSGSNEQFF